The clone carrying this TCR beta chain was recorded at least ten times. Its antigen is as yet unknown. TCRdb's copy holds only in-frame clones and misses some; the assay was immunoSEQ multiplex PCR. The table records roughly 640,000 clones, 74% of them present only once. The data are from a study of shared clonotypes between healthy human individuals. Notes on the study in general: Generation probability values for non-shared clonotypes were lower than those for clonotypes shared by all four donors.

After removal of 7 bases from V and 4 bases from J, the junction contained 10 bases not matched to a gene. Per germline, CDR1 MNHNS and CDR2 SASEGT. CDR3 length: 14 residues. V and J are TRBV6-1 and TRBJ2-7, with 7 bases that match TRBD2. The TCR originated in a woman in her 30s in good health. Input material: memory CD4+ T cells sorted from blood. Subset indicated: CD45RA-negative fraction. The CDR3 region is CASIRERDRYEQYF. For the CDR3, the DNA is TGTGCCAGCATCCGCGAGCGGGATCGGTACGAGCAGTACTTC.